Listed below are T cell receptor beta chains from one sample, sequenced in a study of Graves' ophthalmopathy and Graves' hyperthyroidism. Using its own MiXCR run on the multiplex PCR reads, TCRdb lists one record per CDR3 protein. The repertoire includes 650,000 to 800,000 distinct CDR3 sequences, about 41% of them detected once, and around 3% sits in the top ten. The sequenced sample consisted of peripheral blood. Receptors were obtained from an adult man with Graves' ophthalmopathy. Each CDR3 is given with its conserved first and last residue. D genes are given only for firm matches. A row's size may be missing; if present it is once, few, many or a size class.

TRBJ2-3,NA,TRBV7-2,NA,CASSSGGAGDTQYF,TGTGCCAGCAGCTCCGGAGGGGCCGGGGATACGCAGTATTTT
TRBJ1-3,NA,TRBV6-1,many,CASQVSPGNTIYF,TGTGCCAGCCAGGTTTCTCCTGGAAACACCATATATTTT
TRBJ1-3,TRBD1,TRBV9,NA,CASSQGQDYSGNTIYF,TGTGCCAGCAGCCAGGGACAGGATTACTCTGGAAACACCATATATTTT
TRBJ2-7,NA,TRBV29-1,many,CSGLRDHTREQYF,TGCAGTGGACTAAGGGACCACACTCGGGAGCAGTACTTC
TRBJ1-4,TRBD1,TRBV25-1,NA,CASSERGTGHEKLFF,TGTGCCAGCAGTGAACGGGGGACAGGGCATGAAAAACTGTTTTTT
TRBJ1-6,NA,TRBV7-9,NA,CASSRNGGNSPLHF,TGTGCCAGCAGCCGGAACGGTGGAAATTCACCCCTCCACTTT
TRBJ1-5,NA,TRBV19,many,CASTPRVGNQPQHF,TGTGCCAGTACCCCCCGGGTGGGCAATCAGCCCCAGCATTTT
TRBJ1-4,NA,TRBV7-9,NA,CASLRGKTNEKLFF,TGTGCCAGCCTGCGGGGGAAAACTAATGAAAAACTGTTTTTT
TRBJ2-5,TRBD1,TRBV12-3/TRBV12-4,NA,CASRTTGGKETQYF,TGTGCCAGCAGGACGACAGGGGGAAAAGAGACCCAGTACTTC
TRBJ1-1,TRBD1,TRBV19,NA,CASSATGGADTEAFF,TGTGCCAGTAGTGCTACAGGGGGCGCGGACACTGAAGCTTTCTTT
TRBJ2-7,NA,TRBV29-1,once,CSLFGYEQYF,TGCAGCTTGTTCGGTTACGAGCAGTACTTC
TRBJ1-3,NA,TRBV6-6,many,CASRGAGNTIYF,TGTGCCAGCAGGGGAGCTGGAAACACCATATATTTT
TRBJ2-5,NA,TRBV4-1,NA,CASSLYLFRGGPYF,TGCGCCAGCAGCCTCTATCTATTCCGCGGGGGCCCGTACTTC
TRBJ1-6,NA,TRBV2,once,CASSASPGASSYNSPLHF,TGTGCCAGCAGTGCCTCCCCAGGGGCGAGCTCCTATAATTCACCCCTCCACTTT
TRBJ1-2,TRBD1,TRBV12-3/TRBV12-4,NA,CASSSSPGTGADGYTF,TGTGCCAGCAGTTCAAGTCCCGGGACAGGGGCGGATGGCTACACCTTC
TRBJ1-5,NA,TRBV12-5,NA,CASGLVQHLGEQPQHF,TGTGCTAGTGGTTTGGTACAACACCTAGGGGAACAGCCCCAGCATTTT
TRBJ2-7,NA,TRBV4-1,many,CASSQVTGEQYF,TGCGCCAGCAGCCAAGTGACAGGCGAGCAGTACTTC
TRBJ2-7,TRBD1,TRBV19,many,CASSFRTGRYEQYF,TGTGCCAGTAGTTTCCGGACAGGGAGGTACGAGCAGTACTTC
TRBJ2-7,NA,TRBV3-1,few,CASSHTGNEQYF,TGTGCCAGCAGCCACACAGGTAACGAGCAGTACTTC
TRBJ1-2,TRBD1,TRBV27,many,CASSPRTGAHYGYTF,TGTGCCAGCAGTCCAAGGACAGGGGCCCACTATGGCTACACCTTC
TRBJ1-1,NA,TRBV6-5,NA,CASSPDRPPSNTEAFF,TGTGCCAGCAGCCCAGACAGGCCGCCCTCGAACACTGAAGCTTTCTTT
TRBJ2-5,NA,TRBV5-8,few,CASSTGIGAEWETQYF,TGTGCCAGCAGCACCGGGATAGGGGCAGAGTGGGAGACCCAGTACTTC
TRBJ1-6,NA,TRBV9,many,CASSVEGGEFSPLHF,TGTGCCAGCAGCGTAGAGGGAGGGGAGTTTTCACCCCTCCACTTT
TRBJ2-2,TRBD1,TRBV2,NA,CASSLSDRSTGELFF,TGTGCCAGCAGCCTTTCGGACAGGAGCACCGGGGAGCTGTTTTTT
TRBJ1-2,TRBD1,TRBV7-2,NA,CASSPPNPGTGNNYGYTF,TGTGCCAGCTCACCGCCTAACCCCGGGACAGGGAATAACTATGGCTACACCTTC
TRBJ1-2,TRBD1,TRBV10-3,NA,CAITGTGRYGYTF,TGTGCCATCACCGGGACAGGAAGATATGGCTACACCTTC
TRBJ2-5,NA,TRBV19,NA,CASSPKVAGQRETQYF,TGTGCCAGTAGTCCGAAGGTAGCGGGACAGAGGGAGACCCAGTACTTC
TRBJ2-7,TRBD2,TRBV7-9,many,CASSTQLAGGPSYEQYF,TGTGCCAGCAGCACCCAACTAGCGGGGGGTCCCTCCTACGAGCAGTACTTC
TRBJ1-2,NA,TRBV7-2,many,CASSFGTLNGYTF,TGTGCCAGCAGTTTCGGGACTCTTAATGGCTACACCTTC
TRBJ2-2,TRBD1,TRBV10-3,NA,CASRGTGGLFF,TGTGCCAGCAGAGGGACAGGGGGGTTGTTTTTT
TRBJ1-4,TRBD1,TRBV30,NA,CAWDRGEKLFF,TGTGCCTGGGACAGGGGTGAAAAACTGTTTTTT
TRBJ2-7,TRBD2,TRBV29-1,NA,CSVPRLAGDFNEQYF,TGCAGCGTCCCTCGACTAGCGGGAGACTTCAATGAGCAGTACTTC
TRBJ1-4,NA,TRBV10-3,NA,CAIMEQGGSNEKLFF,TGTGCCATCATGGAACAGGGAGGTTCTAATGAAAAACTGTTTTTT
TRBJ1-4,NA,TRBV19,few,CASSIRPGGKLFF,TGTGCCAGTAGTATAAGACCCGGCGGAAAACTGTTTTTT
TRBJ1-4,TRBD1,TRBV25-1,few,CASSESGTGTVHEKLFF,TGTGCCAGCAGTGAATCCGGGACAGGGACGGTTCATGAAAAACTGTTTTTT
TRBJ2-1,TRBD2,TRBV2,many,CASRPPGLAVIEFF,TGTGCCAGCAGGCCCCCGGGACTAGCGGTAATAGAGTTCTTC
TRBJ1-2,TRBD1,TRBV2,many,CASSVWDRAPYGYTF,TGTGCCAGCAGTGTATGGGACAGGGCCCCCTATGGCTACACCTTC
TRBJ2-7,NA,TRBV19,NA,CASSIAGYEQYF,TGTGCCAGTAGTATAGCTGGATACGAGCAGTACTTC
TRBJ2-2,TRBD1,TRBV9,many,CASSGRQGTNTGELFF,TGTGCCAGCAGCGGACGACAGGGAACGAACACCGGGGAGCTGTTTTTT